This T cell receptor (beta chain) was obtained from a study of sequential checkpoint blockade in melanoma. Background on the study: About 89 pretreatment tumor DNA samples were TCRβ immunosequenced.

Regarding treatment: randomized to nivolumab then ipilimumab (arm A) or the reverse (arm B). This clone is classed as medium-sized (0.01 to 0.1%). Some clones are missing from TCRdb's copy, which holds only in-frame ones; the method was immunoSEQ multiplex PCR. The table lists roughly 9,000 clones, roughly a quarter of them singletons, with under 25% in the top ten. The TCR was taken from a human donor with melanoma. Material: tumor tissue (inferred from file names), obtained from a patient given nivolumab and ipilimumab in sequence.

The CDR3 nucleotides are TGTGCCAGTCGACTCGGACAGTTCGAAAAACTGTTTTTT. Its protein product is CASRLGQFEKLFF. This chain links TRBV6-8 with TRBJ1-4, with a weak D call TRBD1 (6 bases). This CDR3 is 13 amino acids long. With 9 bases removed from V and 8 bases from J, the gap between germline ends came to 16 bases. From germline, CDR1 is MNHGY and CDR2 SAAAGT.